The rows below give T cell receptor beta chains drawn from one sample of a study of T-cell memory formation after mild COVID-19. TCRdb called the 5' RACE reads again in MiXCR, with one record for every CDR3 protein. The sample shows 470,000 or so distinct CDR3 sequences, 15% to 25% of them seen only once. Sequencing was done on a sample of PBMCs or a T cell subset sorted from them (not recorded which). These TCRs come from an adult woman who had mild COVID-19 (a few samples of this study predate the infection). Cell type and time point are not known. Each CDR3 is given with its conserved first and last residue. Fields, in order: V gene, clone size, J gene, CDR3 protein. Size is stated for part of the rows, as once, few or many counts, or as a class when the clone is expanded.

>TRBV29-1|NA|TRBJ2-7
CSVLPGFSYEQYF
>TRBV20-1|NA|TRBJ1-5
CSASRQGRDQPQHF
>TRBV7-2|few|TRBJ2-7
CASSLSEWDEQYF
>TRBV5-1|few|TRBJ1-2
CASSLATGRSTYTF
>TRBV24-1|few|TRBJ2-7
CATSGNPGQTYEQYF
>TRBV5-4|NA|TRBJ1-1
CASSARDRNTEAFF
>TRBV7-9|many|TRBJ1-2
CASSLDSYYGYTF
>TRBV7-2|many|TRBJ2-3
CASSRDYLSTDTQYF
>TRBV12-3/TRBV12-4|few|TRBJ1-2
CASSFRQNKGYGYTF
>TRBV11-2|NA|TRBJ1-1
CASSPQRAAAFF